A selection of T cell receptor beta chains follows, all from one sample in a study of blood T cell repertoires in COVID-19. Produced via immunoSEQ multiplex PCR; TCRdb's table is partial and in-frame only. The sample has around 500,000 clones; less than 90% are singletons. Sequences were obtained from PBMCs or T cells enriched from blood (not recorded which). These receptors all come from a woman aged 55-69 years who had recovered from COVID-19. Each CDR3 is given without its conserved first and last residue. A D gene is named only where the DNA matches it firmly. Size values are once, few and many counts, or a class for expanded clones, and some rows have none.

>TRBJ1-1|-|14|TRBV4-1|-
ASSQESGQLNTEAF
>TRBJ1-6|TRBD1|13|TRBV5-6|-
ASSNFDRGYSPLH
>TRBJ2-3|-|14|TRBV5-4|-
ASSLGGLAGTDTQY
>TRBJ1-5|-|10|TRBV12-1|-
ASSLHQVRRH
>TRBJ2-1|TRBD2|14|TRBV6-1|-
ASSELAGGPGNEQF
>TRBJ2-1|-|16|TRBV3-1/TRBV3-2|-
ASSQPRPGHPTYNEQF
>TRBJ2-3|TRBD2|16|TRBV11-3|-
ASSLRASGELDTDTQY
>TRBJ1-4|TRBD1|14|TRBV30|-
AWSLPRTGSYEKLF
>TRBJ2-1|TRBD2|14|TRBV4-1|-
ASSSPGLTSYNEQF
>TRBJ1-6|-|14|TRBV30|-
AWSVRGSSYNSPLH
>TRBJ1-3|-|15|TRBV5-6|-
ASSPLDSNSRGNTIY
>TRBJ1-5|-|14|TRBV4-2|-
ASSQDPGISNQPQH
>TRBJ2-7|TRBD2|16|TRBV7-9|-
ASSPGSGGPRSDYEQY
>TRBJ1-2|-|11|TRBV5-1|-
ASSLGDRPFYT
>TRBJ1-6|-|9|TRBV6-2/TRBV6-3|-
ASSHLDRLH
>TRBJ1-5|TRBD1|13|TRBV7-8|-
ASSLIRTGDQPQH
>TRBJ1-4|TRBD1|12|TRBV2|-
ASRDDRGGEKLF
>TRBJ1-1|TRBD1|13|TRBV4-1|-
ASSQAGTGGTEAF
>TRBJ1-2|-|14|TRBV24-1|-
ATSDPREGGNYGYT
>TRBJ1-5|TRBD1|12|TRBV2|-
ASAQTGGDQPQH
>TRBJ2-7|TRBD2|15|TRBV4-2|-
ASSQEVETSGGAEQY
>TRBJ2-3|-|10|TRBV6-4|-
ASNRLADTQY
>TRBJ1-5|-|13|TRBV2|-
ASSEQVYGNQPQH
>TRBJ1-6|TRBD1|14|TRBV27|-
ASSLDGTGNNSPLH
>TRBJ2-6|-|13|TRBV30|-
AWSVQGGGANVLT
>TRBJ1-3|-|14|TRBV2|-
ASSEQGLRSGNTIY
>TRBJ2-7|-|14|TRBV7-9|-
ASSLKGAAESYEQY
>TRBJ1-1|-|12|TRBV5-1|-
ASSSQGGNTEAF
>TRBJ1-2|TRBD1|12|TRBV7-9|-
ASSSPTGIYGYT
>TRBJ1-4|TRBD1|12|TRBV11-2|-
ARGQPPTNEKLF
>TRBJ2-1|TRBD1|13|TRBV10-1|-
ASSGGQAPYNEQF
>TRBJ2-2|TRBD2|14|TRBV3-1/TRBV3-2|-
ASSQVVAGGAGELF
>TRBJ1-2|TRBD1|17|TRBV29-1|once
SVWGQGLPREARAYGYT
>TRBJ1-3|-|13|TRBV25-1|-
ASSVGGPSGNTIY
>TRBJ2-3|-|14|TRBV7-9|-
ASSLGRTDNTDTQY
>TRBJ1-1|-|11|TRBV7-9|-
ASSFPEGMKAF
>TRBJ1-4|-|12|TRBV5-1|-
ASSLDDSNEKLF
>TRBJ2-2|-|14|TRBV5-1|-
ASSLGQIQNTGELF
>TRBJ1-1|TRBD1|12|TRBV29-1|-
SASRGTGNTEAF
>TRBJ1-2|TRBD1|13|TRBV24-1|-
ATSDTLGQGTGYT
>TRBJ1-2|-|11|TRBV6-5|-
ASSRTANYGYT
>TRBJ1-5|-|12|TRBV6-1|-
ASSETGGNQPQH
>TRBJ1-6|TRBD1|13|TRBV2|-
ASRPSTGNGSPLH
>TRBJ2-3|-|14|TRBV27|once
ASSLGLFRPTDTQY
>TRBJ2-2|-|14|TRBV4-1|once
ASSPQTVTNTGELF
>TRBJ1-2|-|9|TRBV12-2|-
ASRPARGYT
>TRBJ2-5|-|11|TRBV6-1|-
ASSEGSGETQY
>TRBJ2-4|TRBD2|11|TRBV6-5|-
ASGTRAKNIQY
>TRBJ2-1|TRBD1|14|TRBV27|-
ASRRDRLSSYNEQF
>TRBJ1-2|-|12|TRBV19|-
ASSIKPTGYGYT
>TRBJ1-4|-|13|TRBV7-8|-
ASSLGGGMGEKLF
>TRBJ1-3|-|13|TRBV6-5|-
ASSYSRLSGNTIY
>TRBJ2-7|TRBD1|13|TRBV7-9|-
ASSFSATGSYEQY
>TRBJ1-6|TRBD1|11|TRBV6-4|-
AAWDRGLSPLH
>TRBJ2-3|-|14|TRBV5-5|-
ASSLGGGVTTDTQY
>TRBJ2-7|-|12|TRBV11-3|-
ASSLSGDSYEQY
>TRBJ2-7|TRBD1|11|TRBV10-3|-
AISPDRANEQY
>TRBJ2-1|TRBD2|15|TRBV11-2|once
ASRRPGTSGVYNEQF
>TRBJ1-5|TRBD1|12|TRBV4-1|once
ASSQGTGNQPQH
>TRBJ1-5|TRBD1|15|TRBV24-1|-
ATSDPGQGAGNQPQH